A single sample gave rise to the 29 T cell receptor beta chains below, sequenced in a study of blood T cell repertoires in COVID-19. Libraries were prepared by immunoSEQ multiplex PCR; TCRdb keeps only in-frame clonotypes and omits some of them. Here the sample spans 60,000 or so clones, roughly four fifths being singletons. The sequenced material came from peripheral blood. The receptors come from a woman of 80 years or more with acute or convalescent COVID-19.

J is TRBJ1-1 and V is TRBV9; D remains ambiguous. Germline V gene sequence: CDR1 SGDLS, CDR2 YYNGEE. The CDR3 contains 16 residues. V was pared by 0 bases and J by 0 bases, with 12 bases between. CDR3 nucleotides: TGTGCCAGCAGCGTAGACGCAGGAATTATGAACACTGAAGCTTTCTTT. Encoded protein: CASSVDAGIMNTEAFF. Full variable domain (rest looked up from reference TRBV9 and TRBJ1-1): DSGVTQTPKHLITATGQRVTLRCSPRSGDLSVYWYQQSLDQGLQFLIQYYNGEERAKGNILERFSAQQFPDLHSELNLSSLELGDSALYFCASSVDAGIMNTEAFFGQGTRLTVV.

The chain has TRBV5-6 and TRBJ2-5; 9 nucleotides line up with TRBD1. Unmatched junction bases numbered 4, after V lost 0 bases and J lost 4 bases. CDR1 and CDR2 (germline): SGHDT, YYEEEE. The length of the CDR3 is 15 residues. The CDR3 nucleotides read TGTGCCAGCAGCTTGGCCGGGACAGGGCGAGAGACCCAGTACTTC. Translation gives CASSLAGTGRETQYF.

There are a few counts of this clone. The V and J genes are TRBV6-4 and TRBJ2-1, with 13 nucleotides matching TRBD2. V gave up 6 bases and J gave up 8 bases; unmatched junction bases: 7. This CDR3 comprises 15 residues. Germline V gene sequence: CDR1 MRHNA, CDR2 SNTAGT. The CDR3 is CASRELAGGRDEQFF. CDR3 DNA sequence: TGTGCCAGCAGAGAACTAGCGGGAGGGCGCGATGAGCAGTTCTTC.

The rearrangement joins TRBV11-2 to TRBJ2-3; D is unclear. Trimming took off 3 bases at V and 1 base at J, with 5 bases between the two ends. CDR1 SGHAT and CDR2 FQNNGV come from the germline V gene. The CDR3 runs to 13 residues. CDR3 in DNA: TGTGCCAGCAGCTTCTCGGGCACAGATACGCAGTATTTT. Residues: CASSFSGTDTQYF.

The V and J genes are TRBV19 and TRBJ1-5; 11 bases map to TRBD1. Germline trimming cut 5 bases from V and 6 bases from J; bases unmatched to any gene: 6. The CDR3 is 15 amino acids. The germline V gene has CDR1 LNHDA and CDR2 SQIVND (reference sequence). CDR3 amino acids: CASSLGTGGGQPQHF. In nucleotides, the CDR3 is TGTGCCAGTAGTCTCGGGACAGGGGGTGGTCAGCCCCAGCATTTT. Full variable domain (outside the CDR3, taken from reference TRBV19 and TRBJ1-5): DGGITQSPKYLFRKEGQNVTLSCEQNLNHDAMYWYRQDPGQGLRLIYYSQIVNDFQKGDIAEGYSVSREKKESFPLTVTSAQKNPTAFYLCASSLGTGGGQPQHFGDGTRLSIL.

The chain carries TRBV10-2 and TRBJ1-1; TRBD1 might be the D (6 bases). V lost 3 bases, J lost 5 bases, and 16 bases lay in between. This CDR3 spans 15 amino acids. Germline V gene sequence: CDR1 WSHSY, CDR2 SAAADI. CDR3 DNA sequence: TGCGCCAGCAGTGATCGGGCGGGGGCGGGAACTGAAGCTTTCTTT. Its translation: CASSDRAGAGTEAFF.

The CDR3 DNA reads TGTGCCAGCAGTGACTCTGATCTAGCGGGATTCAATGAGCAGTTCTTC. Amino acid sequence: CASSDSDLAGFNEQFF. The chain uses TRBV6-4 and TRBJ2-1; 9 positions match TRBD2. J was trimmed by 6 bases and V by 0 bases; bases with no gene match: 6. The CDR3 has 16 amino acids. Per the germline V gene, CDR1 is MRHNA and CDR2 is SNTAGT.

This chain links TRBV7-8 with TRBJ2-3, with D possibly being TRBD2 (6 bases). Germline CDR1 and CDR2: SGHVS and FQNEAQ. Deletions cut 5 bases from V and 6 bases from J, with 9 bases between. CDR3 length: 12 amino acids. The CDR3, as DNA: TGTGCCAGCAGCCAGCGGGTGGATACGCAGTATTTT. Translating gives CASSQRVDTQYF. Based on the CDR3 plus reference TRBV7-8 and TRBJ2-3, the full variable domain is GAGVSQSPRYKVAKRGQDVALRCDPISGHVSLFWYQQALGQGPEFLTYFQNEAQLDKSGLPSDRFFAERPEGSVSTLKIQRTQQEDSAVYLCASSQRVDTQYFGPGTRLTVL.

The rearrangement uses TRBV19 and TRBJ1-1, with D possibly being TRBD1 (6 bases). Germline lookup yields CDR1 LNHDA and CDR2 SQIVND (reference sequence). Deletions cut 8 bases from V and 3 bases from J, with 13 bases between. CDR3 size: 13 residues. The CDR3 spells CASDQGRHTEAFF. The CDR3 bases are TGTGCCAGTGACCAGGGGCGGCACACTGAAGCTTTCTTT.

This chain links TRBV29-1 with TRBJ1-1; no reliable D call. The CDR3 spans 15 residues. V lost 5 bases and J lost 2, with 18 bases in between. Germline lookup yields CDR1 SQVTM and CDR2 ANQGSEA. CDR3 DNA sequence: TGCAGCGTTCGCGGCGCGGCGGGCACCAACACTGAAGCTTTCTTT. Protein product: CSVRGAAGTNTEAFF.

The chain joins TRBV27 to TRBJ2-7; 11 nucleotides align to TRBD2. The CDR3 spans 14 residues. Germline assignment: CDR1 MNHEY and CDR2 SMNVEV (reference sequence). V shed 5 bases, J shed 6 bases, and the junction held 6 bases outside the gene matches. CDR3 loop: CASSLLAGAPEQYF. The CDR3 DNA reads as TGTGCCAGCAGTCTACTAGCGGGAGCCCCCGAGCAGTACTTC.

The chain has TRBV5-6 and TRBJ2-1; 14 nucleotides match TRBD2. This CDR3 is built from 14 residues. Germline CDR1 SGHDT, CDR2 YYEEEE. The V gene end was trimmed by 5 bases and the J gene end by 6 bases; junction bases not matched to a gene: 1. The CDR3 DNA sequence: TGTGCCAGCAGGGGACTAGCGGGGGCCAATGAGCAGTTCTTC. This encodes CASRGLAGANEQFF.

The chain couples TRBV19 to TRBJ2-7, with a tentative D call TRBD1 (6 bases). The germline gives CDR1 LNHDA, CDR2 SQIVND (reference sequence). The length of the CDR3 is 12 residues. V gave up 5 bases and J gave up 3 bases, with 8 bases separating them. The CDR3 protein is CASSATGYEQYF. The CDR3 DNA sequence: TGTGCCAGTAGTGCGACAGGCTACGAGCAGTACTTC.

The J gene is TRBJ2-1, the V gene TRBV5-1; 14 bases match TRBD2. Germline assignment: CDR1 SGHRS and CDR2 YFSETQ. This CDR3 is built from 20 residues. V lost 2 bases and J lost 0; bases outside the gene matches: 10. CDR3 sequence: CASSFSPTSGRGSSYNEQFF. DNA for the CDR3: TGCGCCAGCAGCTTTTCGCCGACTAGCGGGAGGGGAAGCTCCTACAATGAGCAGTTCTTC.

In this sample, this clone turned up a few times. The J gene is TRBJ2-1, the V gene TRBV24-1; 16 bases fit TRBD2. Germline V gene sequence: CDR1 KGHDR, CDR2 SFDVKD. The CDR3 contains 18 residues. V lost 3 bases and J lost 4; bases outside the gene matches: 5. The CDR3 DNA reads TGTGCCACCAGTGATGGGACTAGCGGGAGGGCCTGGTACAATGAGCAGTTCTTC. It specifies CATSDGTSGRAWYNEQFF.

The chain is built from TRBV6-5 and TRBJ2-7, with TRBD2 matching over 8 bases. The CDR3 extends over 14 amino acids. The V and J ends lost 9 bases and 2 bases, in that order; junction bases with no gene match: 9. The germline V gene encodes CDR1 MNHEY and CDR2 SVGAGI. CDR3 residues: CARGKRESAYEQYF. CDR3 DNA sequence: TGTGCCAGGGGAAAGCGGGAGTCAGCCTACGAGCAGTACTTC.

The chain is built from TRBV18 and TRBJ2-7; 15 bases fit TRBD2. The CDR3 is made up of 15 amino acids. Germline lookup yields CDR1 KGHSH and CDR2 LQKENI. The ends lost 3 bases at V and 7 bases at J; junction bases unmatched: 4. Here the CDR3 reads CASSPRTSGREEQYF. The CDR3, as DNA: TGTGCCAGCTCACCCCGGACTAGCGGGAGGGAAGAGCAGTACTTC.

This chain links TRBV27 with TRBJ2-1, with D unresolved. CDR1 MNHEY and CDR2 SMNVEV come from the germline V gene (reference sequence). The V and J ends lost 5 bases and 0 bases respectively, with 11 bases between them. There are 15 residues in the CDR3. The CDR3 DNA is TGTGCCAGCAGTACCCTTACGGGCTCCTACAATGAGCAGTTCTTC. Its protein is CASSTLTGSYNEQFF.

This chain uses TRBV5-1 with TRBJ2-7; TRBD1 matches 12 bases. Per germline, CDR1 SGHRS and CDR2 YFSETQ. The V segment lost 4 bases and the J segment 5 bases; nucleotides outside the gene matches: 7. CDR3 length equals 15 residues. This chain's CDR3 is CASSPSGTGGNEQYF. The DNA of the CDR3 is TGCGCCAGCAGCCCTTCTGGGACAGGGGGCAACGAGCAGTACTTC. The variable domain in full, with the rest retrieved from reference TRBV5-1 and TRBJ2-7, is KAGVTQTPRYLIKTRGQQVTLSCSPISGHRSVSWYQQTPGQGLQFLFEYFSETQRNKGNFPGRFSGRQFSNSRSEMNVSTLELGDSALYLCASSPSGTGGNEQYFGPGTRLTVT.

This chain connects TRBV11-3 to TRBJ1-4, with unresolved D. Germline CDR1 reads SGHNT; CDR2 reads YENEEA. V was clipped by 3 bases and J by 0 bases, with 11 bases between them. The CDR3 has 16 residues. CDR3 coding DNA: TGTGCCAGCAGCTTCTTGAGGAGCCCAACTAATGAAAAACTGTTTTTT. As protein: CASSFLRSPTNEKLFF.

The rearrangement uses TRBV7-2 and TRBJ2-3, with 10 bases that match TRBD2. The CDR3 has 17 amino acids. Trimming removed 1 base from V and 5 bases from J; junction bases left unmatched: 9. Germline CDR1 reads SGHTA; CDR2 reads FQGNSA. The chain's CDR3 is CASSLGVAGGGGDTQYF. The CDR3 DNA follows: TGTGCCAGCAGCTTAGGGGTAGCGGGAGGAGGGGGAGATACGCAGTATTTT. The whole variable domain, filled in from reference TRBV7-2 and TRBJ2-3, reads GAGVSQSPSNKVTEKGKDVELRCDPISGHTALYWYRQSLGQGLEFLIYFQGNSAPDKSGLPSDRFSAERTGGSVSTLTIQRTQQEDSAVYLCASSLGVAGGGGDTQYFGPGTRLTVL.

This chain uses TRBV10-1 with TRBJ2-7, with D possibly being TRBD1 (6 bases). The CDR3 has 13 amino acids. The germline CDR1 and CDR2 sequences are WNHNN and SYGVQD (reference sequence). Trimming left V 10 bases short and J 2 bases short, with 15 bases between. The CDR3 is CATAQGPPYEQYF. DNA for the CDR3: TGCGCCACCGCACAGGGCCCCCCCTACGAGCAGTACTTC.

This sequence joins TRBV5-1 and TRBJ2-7, with D maybe TRBD2 (5 bases). This CDR3 region has 16 residues. Per the germline V gene, CDR1 is SGHRS and CDR2 is YFSETQ. V was cut by 0 bases and J by 5 bases, with 18 bases left in between. The CDR3 region is CASSLDFSPGGNEQYF. The CDR3 bases are TGCGCCAGCAGCTTGGACTTCTCCCCAGGAGGCAACGAGCAGTACTTC.

The genes are TRBV11-3 and TRBJ2-3, with D perhaps TRBD1 (6 bases). The CDR3 covers 13 residues. CDR1 and CDR2 (germline): SGHNT, YENEEA. V was cut by 0 bases and J by 5 bases, with 6 bases left in between. DNA for the CDR3: TGTGCCAGCAGCTTAGAGACAGGAGATACGCAGTATTTT. It specifies CASSLETGDTQYF.

CDR3 sequence: CASSRRISTDTQYF. The CDR3, as DNA: TGTGCCAGCAGTAGGCGGATTAGCACAGATACGCAGTATTTT. This chain joins TRBV2 and TRBJ2-3, with D unresolved. The V end lost 5 bases, the J end lost 0 bases, and 9 bases lay between the germline ends. CDR1 SNHLY and CDR2 FYNNEI come from the germline V gene. There are 14 residues in the CDR3. The variable domain in full, completed from reference TRBV2 and TRBJ2-3, reads EPEVTQTPSHQVTQMGQEVILRCVPISNHLYFYWYRQILGQKVEFLVSFYNNEISEKSEIFDDQFSVERPDGSNFTLKIRSTKLEDSAMYFCASSRRISTDTQYFGPGTRLTVL.

This chain uses TRBV19 with TRBJ2-1; D may be TRBD2 (7 bases). V was trimmed by 0 bases and J by 2 bases, leaving 11 bases between them. CDR1 is LNHDA, CDR2 SQIVND, per germline (reference sequence). The CDR3 loop spans 16 amino acids. This chain's CDR3 is CASSIEGGLPYNEQFF. CDR3 DNA: TGTGCCAGTAGTATAGAAGGGGGACTACCCTACAATGAGCAGTTCTTC. Looking up the rest from reference TRBV19 and TRBJ2-1 gives the full variable domain: DGGITQSPKYLFRKEGQNVTLSCEQNLNHDAMYWYRQDPGQGLRLIYYSQIVNDFQKGDIAEGYSVSREKKESFPLTVTSAQKNPTAFYLCASSIEGGLPYNEQFFGPGTRLTVL.

The chain uses TRBV19 and TRBJ1-1, with 7 bases identical to TRBD1. V shed 3 bases, J shed 5 bases, and the junction held 3 bases outside the gene matches. Per germline, CDR1 LNHDA and CDR2 SQIVND (reference sequence). The length of the CDR3 is 13 residues. CDR3 amino acids: CASSITGETEAFF. DNA of the CDR3: TGTGCCAGTAGTATCACAGGGGAAACTGAAGCTTTCTTT.

The chain carries TRBV18 and TRBJ2-7; 8 nucleotides line up with TRBD1. There are 14 residues in the CDR3. CDR1 is KGHSH, CDR2 LQKENI, per germline. V was clipped by 2 bases and J by 7 bases; unmatched bases: 7. The CDR3 sequence is CASSPGQGAREQYF. The CDR3, as DNA: TGTGCCAGCTCACCAGGGCAGGGGGCGAGGGAGCAGTACTTC.

V gene TRBV28 combines with J gene TRBJ1-4; no reliable D call. This CDR3 spans 16 amino acids. V lost 2 bases and J lost 0, with 10 bases in between. The germline gives CDR1 MDHEN, CDR2 SYDVKM. For the CDR3, the DNA is TGTGCCAGCAGTTTAGGAGGGTTTGCAACTAATGAAAAACTGTTTTTT. Translating gives CASSLGGFATNEKLFF.